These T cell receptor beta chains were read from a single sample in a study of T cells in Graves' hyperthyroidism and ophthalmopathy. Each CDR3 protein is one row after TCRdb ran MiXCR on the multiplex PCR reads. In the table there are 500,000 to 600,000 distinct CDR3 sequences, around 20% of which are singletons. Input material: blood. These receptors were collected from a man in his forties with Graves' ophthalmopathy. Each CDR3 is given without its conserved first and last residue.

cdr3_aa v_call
ASSPPGTGMSSPLH TRBV6-1
ASSYLAGGEQY TRBV6-2/TRBV6-3
ASTMGSDLYNEQF TRBV5-6
ASTAGGNYEQY TRBV10-2
ATRGSVGELF TRBV24-1
ASSFGGQGIGNTEAF TRBV28
ASTFSVGAGYGYT TRBV5-6
ASSLAQGTGQETQY TRBV11-1
ASSLGGSSSYNSPLH TRBV5-1
ATSAGGFEQY TRBV2